This T cell receptor (beta chain) was captured by sequencing in a study of a mutant IDH1 vaccine in newly diagnosed glioma. For the study at large: In weeks 1, 3, 5, 7, 11, 15, 19 and 23, patients were vaccinated. Patients received vaccination from 4-6 weeks after radiotherapy alone, or with temozolomide cycles. The treated population exhibited a male proportion of about 60%, a female proportion of roughly 40%, and a mean age of around 40 years.

Libraries were prepared by immunoSEQ multiplex PCR; TCRdb keeps only in-frame clonotypes and omits some of them. The profile shows tens of thousands of clones, 80% to 90% of them singletons. Points on this clone: Antigen specificity is unknown.

The time point denotes: week 23, last vaccination. Doses of 300 ug of mutant IDH1 20-mer peptide were given with topical imiquimod. Trimming removed 0 bases at V and 0 bases at J, with 9 bases between. This CDR3 contains 15 residues. CDR1 is LNHNV and CDR2 is YYDKDF in the germline V gene (reference sequence). Material: PBMCs, obtained from a glioma patient whose treatment included an IDH1 peptide vaccine. The clonotype comes from a woman aged 40 to 50 with glioma. Some clones in this sample may be carry-over from other donors' samples. The chain uses TRBV15 and TRBJ2-7, with D possibly matching TRBD2 (5 bases). The CDR3 DNA reads as TGTGCCACCAGCAGAGACGGGGAGAGCTCCTACGAGCAGTACTTC. It codes for CATSRDGESSYEQYF.